Listed below are T cell receptor beta chains from one sample, sequenced in a study of blood T cell repertoires in COVID-19. Assay used: immunoSEQ multiplex PCR; TCRdb lists only in-frame clones, some missing. Among some 73,000 clones, 75% to 90% were seen once, and the ten largest hold approximately 5.8%. Sample: peripheral blood. Receptors originate from a man aged 80 or over with COVID-19, enrolled during active disease. The conserved cysteine and the conserved F or W are not part of the CDR3 here. Fields, in order: V gene, J gene, clone size, CDR3 protein. Rows may omit the clone size; those that give it use once, few, many or a size class.

TRBV2	TRBJ2-2	-	ASSLQGAIGTGELF
TRBV19	TRBJ1-3	-	ASSTRGRASGNTIY
TRBV19	TRBJ1-5	-	ASSGSDQPQH
TRBV18	TRBJ1-1	-	ASSPKNRVVYLDTEAF
TRBV6-5	TRBJ1-3	-	ASSHRGSSGNTIY
TRBV28	TRBJ1-3	-	ASSSQGEGNTIY
TRBV18	TRBJ1-5	-	ASSPSENQPQH
TRBV10-3	TRBJ1-3	-	AISSTLWTGLGGTIY
TRBV14	TRBJ1-1	-	ASSQERGTEAF
TRBV12-5	TRBJ1-2	few	ASGLDRGYGYT
TRBV6-6	TRBJ1-4	once	ASSYSGTGGEKLF
TRBV21-1	TRBJ2-1	-	ASSFATGGFNEQF
TRBV6-1	TRBJ1-2	few	ASSESGQGSDT
TRBV11-2	TRBJ2-7	-	ASSLWRGGNEQY
TRBV20-1	TRBJ2-7	-	SARGGHEQY
TRBV9	TRBJ1-1	-	ASSVEVGAGGRTEAF
TRBV14	TRBJ2-7	-	ASSQAPYEQY
TRBV3-1/TRBV3-2	TRBJ2-3	-	ASSQGRAATGQY
TRBV29-1	TRBJ2-7	-	SAPGGAGAYEQY
TRBV6-1	TRBJ1-5	-	ASSEYAGGVQPQH
TRBV27	TRBJ1-6	-	ASSPSGQWSSYNSPLH
TRBV6-5	TRBJ1-2	-	ASSPRGQYGYT
TRBV3-1/TRBV3-2	TRBJ1-2	few	ASSQDRAGGGKLYGYT
TRBV11-2	TRBJ2-1	-	ASSLGGSYNEQF
TRBV2	TRBJ1-5	-	ASRRGLDQPQH
TRBV6-5	TRBJ1-1	-	ASSYSGPPGKEAF
TRBV10-3	TRBJ1-1	-	AIRDSGTEAF
TRBV6-6	TRBJ1-1	-	ASSYSQTGGAF
TRBV19	TRBJ1-3	once	ASRGHNSGNTIY
TRBV18	TRBJ2-1	-	ASSPSLAGYGEQF
TRBV9	TRBJ2-5	-	ASSVGEETQY
TRBV7-6	TRBJ1-3	-	ASSRTQGTGNTIY
TRBV7-2	TRBJ2-7	once	ASSSSGTKTYEQY
TRBV5-1	TRBJ1-2	-	ASSLGGSPGFT
TRBV9	TRBJ2-3	-	ASSLSPLATDTQY
TRBV5-1	TRBJ1-5	-	ASSLGTALGQPQH
TRBV6-5	TRBJ2-5	-	ASSYGAVETQY
TRBV7-9	TRBJ2-3	-	ASSYYTADTQY
TRBV5-4	TRBJ1-2	-	ASSLGLGENYGYT
TRBV6-6	TRBJ2-4	-	ASSYDRSFKNIQY
TRBV19	TRBJ1-1	-	ASRTLIGTGSREAF
TRBV28	TRBJ2-7	-	ASSVRQVRSYEQY
TRBV28	TRBJ1-4	-	ASTNRVHNEKLF
TRBV18	TRBJ1-1	-	ASSPRTGGTEAF
TRBV9	TRBJ1-3	-	ASSVYDRDDTIY
TRBV5-1	TRBJ1-3	-	ASSLGEGEAGNTIY
TRBV6-6	TRBJ1-3	-	ASSPPGDSGNTIY
TRBV12-5	TRBJ2-1	-	ASGSTSGGARNEQF
TRBV19	TRBJ1-1	-	ASSLDRDVTEAF
TRBV6-5	TRBJ1-5	-	ASSYAGQRNQPQH
TRBV4-1	TRBJ2-1	-	ASSQDEGGPSNEQF
TRBV11-2	TRBJ1-1	-	ASSLGPPGTEAF
TRBV11-3	TRBJ2-2	-	ASSLGSGELELF
TRBV9	TRBJ2-7	-	ASSVEGTGSYEQY
TRBV5-4	TRBJ2-1	-	ASSLMGANEQF